The 20 T cell receptor beta chains below come from one sample, sequenced in a study of blood T cell dynamics during melanoma immunotherapy. Assay used: immunoSEQ multiplex PCR; TCRdb lists only in-frame clones, some missing. The data contain 10,000 to 15,000 clones, 85% to 90% of them singletons. The time point: week 3, after first cycle of checkpoint inhibitor. The material was blood, obtained from a patient treated with checkpoint blockade. These receptors were collected from a human donor with melanoma.

This chain uses TRBV15 with TRBJ2-3; possibly TRBD1 or TRBD2 for D (5 bases each). The length of the CDR3 is 14 residues. From germline, CDR1 is LNHNV and CDR2 YYDKDF (reference sequence). V lost 8 bases and J 1 base, leaving 13 bases between the germline ends. The CDR3 nucleotides are TGTGCCACCTCCCCGGGACGGGGCACAGATACGCAGTATTTT. Its protein product is CATSPGRGTDTQYF. Drawing the rest from reference TRBV15 and TRBJ2-3, the complete variable domain is DAMVIQNPRYQVTQFGKPVTLSCSQTLNHNVMYWYQQKSSQAPKLLFHYYDKDFNNEADTPDNFQSRRPNTSFCFLDIRSPGLGDTAMYLCATSPGRGTDTQYFGPGTRLTVL.

The genes are TRBV5-1 and TRBJ1-2; D might be TRBD1 (6 bases). The CDR3 loop spans 15 amino acids. V dropped 0 bases and J dropped 8 bases, with 17 bases sitting between them. Germline CDR1 reads SGHRS; CDR2 reads YFSETQ. As DNA, the CDR3 is TGCGCCAGCAGCTTGGGACAGGTAGGGGGATCCGGCTACACCTTC. This gives the protein CASSLGQVGGSGYTF.

The chain joins TRBV29-1 to TRBJ2-5; 9 positions agree with TRBD1. CDR3 length: 15 amino acids. Germline loops: CDR1 SQVTM, CDR2 ANQGSEA. V trimming: 2 bases; J trimming: 5 bases; junction bases outside the gene matches: 9. In DNA, the CDR3 is TGCAGCGTTGAAAATCGGGGACAGGGCGGGGAGACCCAGTACTTC. It translates to CSVENRGQGGETQYF.

The J gene is TRBJ2-7, the V gene TRBV14; D is possibly TRBD1 (6 bases). The germline V and J ends were trimmed by 0 bases and 0 bases, with 15 bases remaining between them. The length of the CDR3 is 17 residues. CDR1 is SGHDN, CDR2 FVKESK, per germline. CDR3 DNA: TGTGCCAGCAGCCAAGATATGTGGGGGCGCCCCTCCTACGAGCAGTACTTC. This translates into CASSQDMWGRPSYEQYF. Based on the CDR3 plus reference TRBV14 and TRBJ2-7, the full variable domain is EAGVTQFPSHSVIEKGQTVTLRCDPISGHDNLYWYRRVMGKEIKFLLHFVKESKQDESGMPNNRFLAERTGGTYSTLKVQPAELEDSGVYFCASSQDMWGRPSYEQYFGPGTRLTVT.

A remark on this clone: Sequence at one end of the junction differs from germline and may be a read error. V and J are TRBV10-2 and TRBJ2-3; 7 bases match TRBD1. In germline, CDR1 is WSHSY, CDR2 SAAADI. CDR3 length equals 11 residues. CDR3 bases: TGCGCCAGCAGTGATGAGACAGGGCGGCTTTTT. This sequence encodes CASSDETGRLF.

This rearrangement joins TRBV4-1 to TRBJ1-4; D not resolved. The CDR3 length is 15 residues. The V gene lost 0 bases and the J gene lost 4 bases, with 9 bases spanning the gap. CDR1 and CDR2 from the germline V gene are MGHRA and YSYEKL. The CDR3 DNA follows: TGCGCCAGCAGCCAAGAGAGGGCTTTTAATGAAAAACTGTTTTTT. It specifies CASSQERAFNEKLFF.

The V and J genes are TRBV2 and TRBJ1-2, with TRBD1 identical over 7 bases. This CDR3 has 15 residues. The V gene's germline CDR1 is SNHLY and CDR2 FYNNEI. V trimming: 3 bases; J trimming: 7 bases; junction bases outside the gene matches: 11. The CDR3 sequence is CASSEAGTDYFGYTF. CDR3 nucleotides: TGTGCCAGCAGTGAGGCCGGGACAGATTACTTTGGCTACACCTTC.

This clone occurred once. The genes are TRBV14 and TRBJ2-1, with 15 positions matching TRBD2. V was clipped by 3 bases and J by 3 bases; unmatched bases: 9. Germline values: CDR1 SGHDN, CDR2 FVKESK. This CDR3 region has 19 residues. The CDR3 here is CASSHPGLAGGILYNEQFF. DNA of the CDR3: TGTGCCAGCAGCCACCCGGGACTAGCGGGAGGTATACTCTACAATGAGCAGTTCTTC.

The chain's CDR3 is CSVRLISYEQFF. The CDR3 nucleotides read TGCAGCGTTCGGCTTATTTCATATGAGCAGTTCTTC. This chain joins TRBV29-1 and TRBJ2-1, with no clear D. V was cut by 5 bases and J by 8 bases, with 13 bases left in between. CDR3 length: 12 amino acids. Germline V gives CDR1 SQVTM, CDR2 ANQGSEA.

The chain carries TRBV4-1 and TRBJ1-4; unclear D gene. CDR1 is MGHRA, CDR2 YSYEKL, per germline. This CDR3 has 15 amino acids. Trimming left V 3 bases short and J 8 bases short, with 16 bases between. The DNA for the CDR3 is TGCGCCAGCAGCCAGGGCGAAAGTAAAGACGAAAAACTGTTTTTT. Amino acid sequence: CASSQGESKDEKLFF.

The V call is TRBV29-1, the J call TRBJ1-5; D is uncertain. The V gene's germline CDR1 is SQVTM and CDR2 ANQGSEA. V shed 4 bases and J shed 7 bases, with 14 bases lying between them. The CDR3 is 13 residues long. The CDR3 protein is CSVVFGVSQPQHF. The CDR3 nucleotides are TGCAGCGTTGTTTTCGGGGTAAGCCAGCCCCAGCATTTT.

This clone has just a few counts. The chain carries TRBV11-2 and TRBJ2-2; D is undetermined. Germline V gene lookup returns CDR1 SGHAT and CDR2 FQNNGV. The ends were cut back, 5 bases at V and 1 base at J, with 5 bases in the middle. This CDR3 region has 13 residues. CDR3 nucleotide sequence: TGTGCCAGCAGCGCCCAGAACACCGGGGAGCTGTTTTTT. It codes for CASSAQNTGELFF. Full variable domain (missing parts from reference TRBV11-2 and TRBJ2-2): EAGVAQSPRYKIIEKRQSVAFWCNPISGHATLYWYQQILGQGPKLLIQFQNNGVVDDSQLPKDRFSAERLKGVDSTLKIQPAKLEDSAVYLCASSAQNTGELFFGEGSRLTVL.

The V gene is TRBV4-2, the J gene TRBJ1-4, with D possibly matching TRBD1 (6 bases). The V gene lost 0 bases and the J gene lost 8 bases, with 16 bases spanning the gap. CDR1 is LGHNA, CDR2 YNFKEQ, per germline. CDR3 length equals 16 residues. CDR3 sequence (DNA): TGTGCCAGCAGCCAAGATCTGGGGGGCGGAGGGGAAAAACTGTTTTTT. This translates into CASSQDLGGGGEKLFF.

The chain employs TRBV7-6 and TRBJ1-1; tentatively, D is TRBD1 (5 bases). V was pared by 0 bases and J by 4 bases, with 15 bases between. CDR1 SGHVS and CDR2 FNYEAQ come from the germline V gene. The CDR3 totals 16 residues. For the CDR3, the DNA is TGTGCCAGCAGCTTAGCATCACCGGGACCGACCACTGAAGCTTTCTTT. It codes for CASSLASPGPTTEAFF.

The chain recombines TRBV7-3 with TRBJ2-5; D uncertain. The CDR3 runs 13 residues. Germline V gene data show CDR1 as SGHTA and CDR2 as FQGTGA. The germline V and J ends were trimmed by 5 bases and 5 bases, with 12 bases remaining between them. Here the CDR3 DNA reads TGTGCCAGCAGCCCCCCAGGTGGCGAGACCCAGTACTTC. It translates to CASSPPGGETQYF.

This chain joins TRBV21-1 and TRBJ1-4; the D segment call TRBD1 is taken from the table without a DNA check. TRBV21-1 is annotated as a pseudogene. The CDR3 has 11 amino acids. The CDR3 loop is CARPHSEKLFF. The CDR3 DNA reads TGTGCCAGACCCCACAGTGAAAAACTGTTTTTT.

This clone turned up a few times. J is TRBJ1-5 and V is TRBV2; TRBD1 is a possible D gene (5 bases). Germline V gene sequence: CDR1 SNHLY, CDR2 FYNNEI. This CDR3 has 15 amino acids. Trimming left V 2 bases short and J 2 bases short, with 10 bases between. The CDR3 DNA reads TGTGCCAGCAGTGAACAAGGGGTCGGCAATCAGCCCCAGCATTTT. Its translation is CASSEQGVGNQPQHF.

V gene TRBV5-1 combines with J gene TRBJ2-2; 7 nucleotides align to TRBD2. Looked up from germline, CDR1 is SGHRS and CDR2 is YFSETQ. This CDR3 contains 16 residues. After removal of 4 bases from V and 2 bases from J, the junction contained 8 bases not matched to a gene. CDR3 sequence reads: CASSPPERGNTGELFF. The CDR3 DNA reads as TGCGCCAGCAGCCCCCCGGAGCGGGGAAACACCGGGGAGCTGTTTTTT.

The chain has TRBV10-3 and TRBJ2-5, with 9 bases that match TRBD2. Losses at the gene ends were 3 bases for V and 3 bases for J; bases not matched to a gene: 5. From germline, CDR1 is ENHRY and CDR2 SYGVKD. The CDR3 spans 15 residues. The CDR3 is CAISDALAGKETQYF. CDR3 bases: TGTGCCATCAGTGACGCACTAGCGGGCAAAGAGACCCAGTACTTC.

The chain recombines TRBV5-6 with TRBJ2-5; 7 bases align to TRBD1. J lost 2 bases, V lost 4 bases, and 2 bases had no gene match. Germline V CDR1 and CDR2: SGHDT, YYEEEE. This CDR3 is 13 amino acids long. The CDR3 bases are TGTGCCAGCAGCCGACAGGGACAAGAGACCCAGTACTTC. Translation gives CASSRQGQETQYF.